The present entry profiles one T cell receptor (beta chain) with its context. This entry is derived from a study of blood T cell repertoires in COVID-19. As processed by the authors: Cell counts per sample came from amplifying reference gene primers. Some clones are missing from TCRdb's copy, which holds only in-frame ones; the method was immunoSEQ multiplex PCR. The V and J calls and clone size are taken from that table; D and trimming were inferred from the DNA. The sample includes under 300,000 clones, roughly 86% of them seen just once. Participant reports of clinical history set cohort assignment. Donors in Cohort 3 who had recovered were those with two negative PCRs, healthcare professional clearance, or resolution of their symptoms. The germline V gene encodes CDR1 SGHDT and CDR2 YYEEEE. V dropped 6 bases and J dropped 10; count of bases not matched to a gene: 8. The CDR3 covers 12 residues.

The genes are TRBV5-6 and TRBJ2-7, with TRBD1 identical over 9 bases. Material for sequencing was PBMCs or T cells enriched from blood (not recorded which). The receptor comes from a woman between 45 and 65 years old who had recovered from COVID-19. This CDR3 reads CASTGQGYGQYF. CDR3 nucleotide sequence: TGTGCCAGCACCGGACAGGGGTACGGTCAGTACTTC.